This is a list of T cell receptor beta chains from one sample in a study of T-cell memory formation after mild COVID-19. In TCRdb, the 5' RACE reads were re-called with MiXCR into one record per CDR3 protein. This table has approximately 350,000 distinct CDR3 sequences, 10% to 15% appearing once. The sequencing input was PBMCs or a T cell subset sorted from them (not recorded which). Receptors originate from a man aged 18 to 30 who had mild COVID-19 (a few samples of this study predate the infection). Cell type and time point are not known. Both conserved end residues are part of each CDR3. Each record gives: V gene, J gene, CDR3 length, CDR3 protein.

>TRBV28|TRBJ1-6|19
CASSLSPGQSSSYNSPLHF
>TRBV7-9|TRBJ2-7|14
CASSLEGGSYEQYF
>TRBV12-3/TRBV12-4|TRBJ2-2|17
CASSLLGLADNTGELFF
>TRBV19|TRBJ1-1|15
CASSRRQGLDTEAFF
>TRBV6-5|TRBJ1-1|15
CASSYSPRAATEAFF
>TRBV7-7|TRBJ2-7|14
CASSLTVDWHEQYF
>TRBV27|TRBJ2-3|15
CASRPGLLSTDTQYF
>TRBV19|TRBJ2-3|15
CASSIVNGHTDTQYF
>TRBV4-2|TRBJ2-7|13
CASSLHSAGEQYF
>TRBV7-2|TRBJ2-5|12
CASRMTGETQYF
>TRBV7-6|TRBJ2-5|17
CASSQGLAGEGLRTQYF
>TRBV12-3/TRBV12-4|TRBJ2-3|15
CASSSRQGGTDTQYF
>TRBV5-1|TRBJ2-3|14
CASSFAGGTDTQYF
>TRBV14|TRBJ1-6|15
CASSHRTPYNSPLHF
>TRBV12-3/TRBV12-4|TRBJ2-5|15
CASRSRTASQETQYF
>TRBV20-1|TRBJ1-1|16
CSASFRQGAMNTEAFF
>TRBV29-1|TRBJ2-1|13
CSFDPQGYNEQFF
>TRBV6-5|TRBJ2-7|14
CACSIAEHFYEQYF
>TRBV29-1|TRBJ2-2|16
CSVSVGQPANTGELFF
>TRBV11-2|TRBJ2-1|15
CASSSGGRFYNEQFF
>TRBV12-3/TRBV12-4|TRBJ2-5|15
CASTFGTSGQETQYF
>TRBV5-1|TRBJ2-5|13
CASSLDPKETQYF
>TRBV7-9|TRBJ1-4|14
CASSTGTGSEKLFF
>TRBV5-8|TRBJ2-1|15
CASSYIGVTYNEQFF
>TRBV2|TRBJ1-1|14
CASSTDRVNTEAFF
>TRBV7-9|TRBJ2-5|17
CASSTPIQTGYQETQYF
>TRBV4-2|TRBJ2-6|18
CASSQDHGQGAGANVLTF
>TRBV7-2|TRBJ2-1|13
CASSFSSEGEQFF
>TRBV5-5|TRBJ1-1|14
CASSPQVGGTEAFF
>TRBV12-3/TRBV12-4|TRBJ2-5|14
CASRLRDSQETQYF
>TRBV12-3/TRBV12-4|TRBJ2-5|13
CASSLDGRETQYF
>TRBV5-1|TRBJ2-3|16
CASSLGRGPNTDTQYF
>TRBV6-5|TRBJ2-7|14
CASVGQGGPYEQYF
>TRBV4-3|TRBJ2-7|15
CASSRYGTGHYEQYF
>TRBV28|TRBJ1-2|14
CASSSPPTNYGYTF
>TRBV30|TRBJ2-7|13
CAWASDRSYEQYF
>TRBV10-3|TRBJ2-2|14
CAIRGRGDTGELFF